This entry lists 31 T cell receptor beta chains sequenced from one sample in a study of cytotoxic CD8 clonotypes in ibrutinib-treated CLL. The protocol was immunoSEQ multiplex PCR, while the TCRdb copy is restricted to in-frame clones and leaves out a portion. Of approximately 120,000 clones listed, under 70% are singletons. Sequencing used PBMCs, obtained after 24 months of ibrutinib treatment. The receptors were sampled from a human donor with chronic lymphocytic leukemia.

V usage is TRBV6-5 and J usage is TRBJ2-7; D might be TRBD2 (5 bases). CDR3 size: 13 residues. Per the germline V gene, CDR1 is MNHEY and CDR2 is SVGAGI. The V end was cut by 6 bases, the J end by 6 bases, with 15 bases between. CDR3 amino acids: CASSHGKPFEQYF. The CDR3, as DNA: TGTGCCAGCAGCCACGGGAAGCCGTTCGAGCAGTACTTC.

This chain's CDR3 is CASSVASPVLSSYEQYF. The CDR3 DNA follows: TGTGCCAGCAGTGTGGCAAGCCCAGTATTATCCTCCTACGAGCAGTACTTC. The chain has TRBV6-1 and TRBJ2-7; D unresolved. This CDR3 is built from 17 residues. Germline CDR1 is MNHNS and CDR2 is SASEGT. V gave up 4 bases and J gave up 0 bases, with 19 bases separating them.

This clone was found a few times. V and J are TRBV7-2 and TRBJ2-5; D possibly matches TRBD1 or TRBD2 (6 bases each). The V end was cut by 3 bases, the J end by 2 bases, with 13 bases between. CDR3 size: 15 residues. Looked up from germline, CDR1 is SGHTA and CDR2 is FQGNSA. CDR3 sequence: CASSLGGGGQETQYF. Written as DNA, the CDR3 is TGTGCCAGCAGCTTGGGGGGCGGCGGGCAAGAGACCCAGTACTTC.

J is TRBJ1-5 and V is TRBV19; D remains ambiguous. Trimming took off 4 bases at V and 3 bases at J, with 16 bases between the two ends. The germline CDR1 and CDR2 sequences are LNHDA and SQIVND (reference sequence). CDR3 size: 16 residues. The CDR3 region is CASSTRTEFFNQPQHF. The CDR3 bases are TGTGCCAGTAGTACCAGGACTGAGTTTTTCAATCAGCCCCAGCATTTT.

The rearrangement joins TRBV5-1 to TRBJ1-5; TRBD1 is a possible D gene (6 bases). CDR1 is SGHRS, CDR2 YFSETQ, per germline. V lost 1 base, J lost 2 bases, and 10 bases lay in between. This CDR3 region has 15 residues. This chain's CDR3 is CASSLQGMGNQPQHF. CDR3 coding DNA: TGCGCCAGCAGCTTGCAGGGGATGGGCAATCAGCCCCAGCATTTT.

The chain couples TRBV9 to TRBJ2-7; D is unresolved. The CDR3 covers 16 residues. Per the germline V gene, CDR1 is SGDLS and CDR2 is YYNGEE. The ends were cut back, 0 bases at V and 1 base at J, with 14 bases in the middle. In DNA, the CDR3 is TGTGCCAGCAGCGTAGAGTCAGGAACCCGGTCCTACGAGCAGTACTTC. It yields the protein CASSVESGTRSYEQYF.

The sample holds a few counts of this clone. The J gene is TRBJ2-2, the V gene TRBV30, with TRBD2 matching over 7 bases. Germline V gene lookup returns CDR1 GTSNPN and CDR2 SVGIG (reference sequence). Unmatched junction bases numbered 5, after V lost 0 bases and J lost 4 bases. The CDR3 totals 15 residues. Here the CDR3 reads CAWSVSGVGTGELFF. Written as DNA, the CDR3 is TGTGCCTGGAGTGTAAGCGGGGTGGGCACCGGGGAGCTGTTTTTT. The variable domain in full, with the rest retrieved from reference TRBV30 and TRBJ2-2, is SQTIHQWPATLVQPVGSPLSLECTVEGTSNPNLYWYRQAAGRGLQLLFYSVGIGQISSEVPQNLSASRPQDRQFILSSKKLLLSDSGFYLCAWSVSGVGTGELFFGEGSRLTVL.

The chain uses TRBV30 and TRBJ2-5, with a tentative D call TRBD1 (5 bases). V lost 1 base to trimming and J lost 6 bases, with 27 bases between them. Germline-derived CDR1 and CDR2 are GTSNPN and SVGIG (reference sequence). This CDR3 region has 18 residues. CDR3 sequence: CAWSDARAAFVTVKTQYF. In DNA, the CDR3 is TGTGCCTGGAGTGACGCCAGGGCCGCCTTTGTTACGGTGAAGACCCAGTACTTC.

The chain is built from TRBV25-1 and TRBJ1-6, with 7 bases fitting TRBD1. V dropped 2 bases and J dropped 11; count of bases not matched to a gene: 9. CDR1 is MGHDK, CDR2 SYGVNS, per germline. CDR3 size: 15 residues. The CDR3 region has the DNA TGTGCCAGCAGTGAAGGAGGAGGGGGCGGGGCACCCCTCCACTTT. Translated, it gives CASSEGGGGGAPLHF.

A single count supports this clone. The CDR3, as DNA: TGCAGCGTTTCGGGGACGATGAACACTGAAGCTTTCTTT. Translated: CSVSGTMNTEAFF. The chain carries TRBV29-1 and TRBJ1-1, with D possibly TRBD1 on 5 matching bases. Germline CDR1 SQVTM, CDR2 ANQGSEA. V was trimmed by 5 bases and J by 0 bases, leaving 10 bases between them. This CDR3 is built from 13 residues. Filled out from reference TRBV29-1 and TRBJ1-1, the complete variable domain reads SAVISQKPSRDICQRGTSLTIQCQVDSQVTMMFWYRQQPGQSLTLIATANQGSEATYESGFVIDKFPISRPNLTFSTLTVSNMSPEDSSIYLCSVSGTMNTEAFFGQGTRLTVV.

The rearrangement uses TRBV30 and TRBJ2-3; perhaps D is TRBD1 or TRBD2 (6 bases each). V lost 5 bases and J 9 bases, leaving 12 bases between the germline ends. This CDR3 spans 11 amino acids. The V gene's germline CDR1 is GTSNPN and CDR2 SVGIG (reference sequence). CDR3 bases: TGTGCCTGGGCACAGGGAGGCACGCAGTATTTT. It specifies CAWAQGGTQYF.

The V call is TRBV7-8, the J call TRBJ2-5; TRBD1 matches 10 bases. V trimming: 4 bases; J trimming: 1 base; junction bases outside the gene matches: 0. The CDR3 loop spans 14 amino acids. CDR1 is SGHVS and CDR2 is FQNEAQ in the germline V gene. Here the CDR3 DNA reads TGTGCCAGCAGCTGGACAGGGGGCCAAGAGACCCAGTACTTC. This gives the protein CASSWTGGQETQYF.

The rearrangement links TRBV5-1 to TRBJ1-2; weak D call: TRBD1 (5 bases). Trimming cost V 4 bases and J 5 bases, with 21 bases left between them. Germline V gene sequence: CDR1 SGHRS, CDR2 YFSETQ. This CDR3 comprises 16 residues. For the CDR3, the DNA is TGCGCCAGCAGCCTTCGGGCAGGAGGACAAGCATATGGCTACACCTTC. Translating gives CASSLRAGGQAYGYTF. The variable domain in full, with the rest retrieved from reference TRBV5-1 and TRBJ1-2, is KAGVTQTPRYLIKTRGQQVTLSCSPISGHRSVSWYQQTPGQGLQFLFEYFSETQRNKGNFPGRFSGRQFSNSRSEMNVSTLELGDSALYLCASSLRAGGQAYGYTFGSGTRLTVV.

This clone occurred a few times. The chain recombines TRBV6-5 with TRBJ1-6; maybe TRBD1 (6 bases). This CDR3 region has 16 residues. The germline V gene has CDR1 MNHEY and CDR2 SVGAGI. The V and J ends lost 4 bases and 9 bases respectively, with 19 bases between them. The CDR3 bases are TGTGCCAGCAGTTTGCGAAGGGGGGCGGGAGGTTCACCCCTCCACTTT. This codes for CASSLRRGAGGSPLHF.

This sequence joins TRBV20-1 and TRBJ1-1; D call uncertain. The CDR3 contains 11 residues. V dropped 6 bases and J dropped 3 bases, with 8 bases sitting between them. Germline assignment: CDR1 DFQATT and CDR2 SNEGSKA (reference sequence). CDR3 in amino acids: CSAAGDTEAFF. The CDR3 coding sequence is TGCAGTGCGGCAGGAGACACTGAAGCTTTCTTT.

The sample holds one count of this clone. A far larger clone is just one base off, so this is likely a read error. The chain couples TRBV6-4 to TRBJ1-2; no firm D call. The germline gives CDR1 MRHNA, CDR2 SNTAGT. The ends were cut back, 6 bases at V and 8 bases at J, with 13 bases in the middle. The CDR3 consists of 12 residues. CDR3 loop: CASSQDSEGYTF. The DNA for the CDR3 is TGTGCCAGCAGCCAAGATTCAGAAGGCTACACCTTC.

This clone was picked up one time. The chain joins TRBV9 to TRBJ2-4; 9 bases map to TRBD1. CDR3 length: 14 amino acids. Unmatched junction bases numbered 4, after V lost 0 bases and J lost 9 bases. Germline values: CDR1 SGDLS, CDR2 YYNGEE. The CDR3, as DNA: TGTGCCAGCAGCGTAGCGGAGGACAGGGGCATTCAGTACTTC. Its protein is CASSVAEDRGIQYF. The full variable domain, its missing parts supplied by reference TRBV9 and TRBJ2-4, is DSGVTQTPKHLITATGQRVTLRCSPRSGDLSVYWYQQSLDQGLQFLIQYYNGEERAKGNILERFSAQQFPDLHSELNLSSLELGDSALYFCASSVAEDRGIQYFGAGTRLSVL.

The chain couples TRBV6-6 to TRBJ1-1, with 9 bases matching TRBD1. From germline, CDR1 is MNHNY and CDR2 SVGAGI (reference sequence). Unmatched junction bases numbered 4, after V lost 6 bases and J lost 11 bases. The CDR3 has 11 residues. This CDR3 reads CASRQGTGAFF. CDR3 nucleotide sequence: TGTGCCAGCAGACAGGGGACAGGGGCTTTCTTT.

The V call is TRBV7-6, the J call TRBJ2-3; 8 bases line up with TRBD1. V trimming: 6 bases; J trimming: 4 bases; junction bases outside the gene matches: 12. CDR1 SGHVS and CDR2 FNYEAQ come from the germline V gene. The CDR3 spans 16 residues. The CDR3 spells CASRPLDRVLADTQYF. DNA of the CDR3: TGTGCCAGCAGACCCCTGGACAGGGTTTTGGCAGATACGCAGTATTTT.

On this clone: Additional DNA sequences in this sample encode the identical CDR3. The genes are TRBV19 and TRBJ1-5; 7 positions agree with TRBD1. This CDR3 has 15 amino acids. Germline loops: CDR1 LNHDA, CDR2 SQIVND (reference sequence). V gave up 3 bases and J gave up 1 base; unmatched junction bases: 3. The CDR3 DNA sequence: TGTGCCAGTAGTATTGGCAGGGGGAGCAATCAGCCCCAGCATTTT. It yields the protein CASSIGRGSNQPQHF. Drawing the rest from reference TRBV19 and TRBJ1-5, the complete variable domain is DGGITQSPKYLFRKEGQNVTLSCEQNLNHDAMYWYRQDPGQGLRLIYYSQIVNDFQKGDIAEGYSVSREKKESFPLTVTSAQKNPTAFYLCASSIGRGSNQPQHFGDGTRLSIL.

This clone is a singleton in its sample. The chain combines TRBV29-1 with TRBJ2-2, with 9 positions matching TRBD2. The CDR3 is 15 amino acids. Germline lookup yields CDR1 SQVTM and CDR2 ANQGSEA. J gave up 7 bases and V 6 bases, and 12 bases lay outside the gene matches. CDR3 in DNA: TGCAGCGTCCACCCTGCGGGGGGGGTGAACGGGGAGCTGTTTTTT. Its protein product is CSVHPAGGVNGELFF.

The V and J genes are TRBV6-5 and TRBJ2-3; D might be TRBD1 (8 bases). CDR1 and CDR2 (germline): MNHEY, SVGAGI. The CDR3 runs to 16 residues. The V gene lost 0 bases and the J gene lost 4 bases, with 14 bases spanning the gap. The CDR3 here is CASSYSRTGRADTQYF. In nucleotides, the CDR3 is TGTGCCAGCAGTTACTCTAGGACAGGGAGGGCAGATACGCAGTATTTT.

The CDR3 loop is CASSTTGGSRAGANVLTF. Written as DNA, the CDR3 is TGTGCCAGCAGCACGACAGGGGGCTCGCGGGCCGGGGCCAACGTCCTGACTTTC. The chain couples TRBV28 to TRBJ2-6; 10 bases match TRBD1. Germline V gene sequence: CDR1 MDHEN, CDR2 SYDVKM. This CDR3 has 18 residues. V lost 6 bases to trimming and J lost 4 bases; unmatched junction nucleotides: 12.

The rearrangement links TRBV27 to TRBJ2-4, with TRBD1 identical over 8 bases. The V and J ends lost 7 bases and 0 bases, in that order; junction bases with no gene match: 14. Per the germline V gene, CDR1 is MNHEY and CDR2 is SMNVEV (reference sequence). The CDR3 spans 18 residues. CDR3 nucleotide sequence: TGTGCCAGCAACATAGCCCGGGACAGGTTTATAGCCAAAAACATTCAGTACTTC. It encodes CASNIARDRFIAKNIQYF.

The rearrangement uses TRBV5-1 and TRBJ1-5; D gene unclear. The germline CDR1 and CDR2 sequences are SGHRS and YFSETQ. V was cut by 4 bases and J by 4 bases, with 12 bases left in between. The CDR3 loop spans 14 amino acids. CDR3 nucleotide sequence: TGCGCCAGCAGCCCGGGCCTCGGGAATCAGCCCCAGCATTTT. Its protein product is CASSPGLGNQPQHF.

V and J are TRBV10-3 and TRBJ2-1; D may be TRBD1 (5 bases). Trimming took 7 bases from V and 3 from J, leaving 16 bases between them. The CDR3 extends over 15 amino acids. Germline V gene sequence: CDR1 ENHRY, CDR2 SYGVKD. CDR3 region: CAIKVGIDSYNEQFF. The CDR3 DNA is TGTGCCATCAAAGTAGGGATCGACAGCTACAATGAGCAGTTCTTC.

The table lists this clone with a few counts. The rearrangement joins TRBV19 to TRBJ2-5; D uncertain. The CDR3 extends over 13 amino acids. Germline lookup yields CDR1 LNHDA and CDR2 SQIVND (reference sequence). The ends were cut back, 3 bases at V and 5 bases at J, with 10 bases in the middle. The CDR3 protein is CASSMQSRETQYF. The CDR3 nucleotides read TGTGCCAGTAGTATGCAGTCAAGGGAGACCCAGTACTTC.

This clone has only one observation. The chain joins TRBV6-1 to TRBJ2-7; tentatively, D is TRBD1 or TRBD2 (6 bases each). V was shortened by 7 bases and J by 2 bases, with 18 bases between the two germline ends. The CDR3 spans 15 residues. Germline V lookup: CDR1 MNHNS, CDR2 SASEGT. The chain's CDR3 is CASTEGGGGTYEQYF. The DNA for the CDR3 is TGTGCCAGCACCGAGGGGGGCGGCGGAACCTACGAGCAGTACTTC.

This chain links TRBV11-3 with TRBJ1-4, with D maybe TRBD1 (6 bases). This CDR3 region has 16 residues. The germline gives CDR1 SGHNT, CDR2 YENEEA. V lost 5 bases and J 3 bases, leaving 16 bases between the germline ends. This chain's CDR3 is CASSVQGGGPNEKLFF. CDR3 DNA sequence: TGTGCCAGCAGCGTACAGGGTGGGGGGCCTAATGAAAAACTGTTTTTT.

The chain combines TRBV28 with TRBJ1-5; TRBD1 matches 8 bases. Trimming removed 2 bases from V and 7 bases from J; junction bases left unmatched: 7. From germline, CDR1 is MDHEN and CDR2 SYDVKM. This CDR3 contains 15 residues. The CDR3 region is CASSLVQGGWQPQHF. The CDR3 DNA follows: TGTGCCAGCAGTTTAGTACAGGGGGGATGGCAGCCCCAGCATTTT.

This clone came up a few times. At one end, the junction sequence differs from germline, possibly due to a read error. CDR3 sequence (DNA): TGTGCCAGCAGCCTAACCGGACGGGAGCAGTACTTC. Residues: CASSLTGREQYF. The chain uses TRBV7-3 and TRBJ2-7, with D uncertain. Looked up from germline, CDR1 is SGHTA and CDR2 is FQGTGA. The CDR3 extends over 12 amino acids.